This TCR beta chain was documented in a study of blood T cell repertoires in COVID-19. Participants spanned ages about 18 to 95 years and resided in about two dozen US areas. No more than 2 weeks before study entry, exposed participants had met a case of COVID-19. As originally analysed: The authors estimated nucleated cell counts from reference gene primer amplification. Data came from immunoSEQ multiplex PCR; TCRdb stores just in-frame clones and leaves some out. The V and J calls and clone size come from that table; D and trimming were worked out from the DNA. Of 350,000 to 400,000 clones listed, roughly 92% are singletons. This CDR3 region has 15 residues. J gave up 3 bases and V 5 bases, and 4 bases lay outside the gene matches. Germline assignment: CDR1 SGHTA and CDR2 FQGTGA.

Material for sequencing was PBMCs or T cells enriched from blood (not recorded which). The V gene is TRBV7-3, the J gene TRBJ2-2, with TRBD1 matching over 9 bases. This sequence was found in a woman aged 40 to 50 who had been exposed to COVID-19. The CDR3 DNA follows: TGTGCCAGCAGCCGGACAGGGGCGGACACCGGGGAGCTGTTTTTT. Translated: CASSRTGADTGELFF.